The subject of this entry is one TCR beta chain. This entry comes from a study of shared clonotypes between healthy human individuals. Looked up from germline, CDR1 is KGHSH and CDR2 is LQKENI. The CDR3 length is 14 residues. V was trimmed by 3 bases and J by 6 bases, leaving 12 bases between them. Repertoires were generated with immunoSEQ multiplex PCR, while TCRdb's copy carries only in-frame clones and drops some. The table records some 1.4 million clones, around 97% of them present only once. This sequence was found in a man aged 25-45 years in good health. The genes are TRBV18 and TRBJ2-1; no reliable D call. The sequenced sample was naive CD4+ T cells sorted from blood. Regarding subset: CD45RA+ positively selected. Here the CDR3 DNA reads TGTGCCAGCTCACCGCTTCGAGGCCTCAATGAGCAGTTCTTC. This codes for CASSPLRGLNEQFF.